Following are 20 T cell receptor beta chains from one sample sequenced in a study of T cells in Graves' hyperthyroidism and ophthalmopathy. Amplified TCR beta CDR3 regions derived from RNA transcripts. The HTBI set primed first-round TCR CDR3 RT-PCR. TCRdb itself ran the multiplex PCR reads through MiXCR, one entry per CDR3 protein. The sample holds hundreds of thousands of distinct CDR3 sequences, 13% to 15% seen once. The sample taken for sequencing was blood. Receptors originate from a woman aged 55 to 70 with Graves' ophthalmopathy.

This clonotype was seen at least ten times. The chain employs TRBV10-3 and TRBJ1-1; perhaps TRBD1 as D (6 bases). Germline CDR1 ENHRY, CDR2 SYGVKD. The CDR3 spans 19 residues. The ends were cut back, 0 bases at V and 1 base at J, with 21 bases in the middle. CDR3 amino acids: CAISESRSGIGTPNTEAFF. In DNA form, the CDR3 reads TGTGCCATCAGTGAGTCGCGGTCCGGGATCGGGACACCGAACACTGAAGCTTTCTTT.

The J gene is TRBJ2-1, the V gene TRBV7-9; D possibly corresponds to TRBD2 (6 bases). The CDR3 has 14 amino acids. CDR1 is SEHNR and CDR2 is FQNEAQ in the germline V gene (reference sequence). With 6 bases removed from V and 0 bases from J, the gap between germline ends came to 9 bases. CDR3 protein: CASRGLVSYNEQFF. The CDR3 DNA is TGTGCCAGCAGGGGACTCGTCTCCTACAATGAGCAGTTCTTC.

A note on this clonotype: A much larger clone differs by one base, so this may be a read error. The V call is TRBV28, the J call TRBJ1-2, with D unclear. Germline CDR1 reads MDHEN; CDR2 reads SYDVKM. The CDR3 contains 14 residues. Trimming cost V 2 bases and J 4 bases, with 11 bases left between them. The CDR3 sequence is CASSLSGASYGYTF. The CDR3 nucleotides read TGTGCCAGCAGTTTAAGCGGAGCTAGCTATGGCTACACCTTC.

This chain uses TRBV7-9 with TRBJ1-3; no firm D call. Trimming removed 5 bases from V and 4 bases from J, with 9 bases in between. Germline loops: CDR1 SEHNR, CDR2 FQNEAQ (reference sequence). The CDR3 length is 13 residues. The CDR3 bases are TGTGCCAGCAGCCATAACATCGGAAACACCATATATTTT. This encodes CASSHNIGNTIYF.

This clonotype was recorded many times. The rearrangement joins TRBV12-3 or TRBV12-4 to TRBJ2-3; D uncertain. With 5 bases removed from V and 4 bases from J, the gap between germline ends came to 13 bases. There are 14 residues in the CDR3. The CDR3 DNA sequence: TGTGCCAGCAGTGATCCTCCCTCCCCAGATACGCAGTATTTT. It is translated as CASSDPPSPDTQYF.

This chain connects TRBV6-5 to TRBJ2-7; unclear D gene. V lost 2 bases and J lost 2, with 10 bases in between. The CDR3 is 14 amino acids. The germline gives CDR1 MNHEY, CDR2 SVGAGI. The DNA for the CDR3 is TGTGCCAGCAGTTACCACAGAACAACCTACGAGCAGTACTTC. Amino acids: CASSYHRTTYEQYF.

The rearrangement uses TRBV25-1 and TRBJ1-6, with unresolved D. CDR1 is MGHDK and CDR2 is SYGVNS in the germline V gene. Trimming stripped 1 base from V and 6 bases from J, with 16 bases between. This CDR3 contains 17 residues. CDR3 loop: CASSESQGLEGNSPLHF. The DNA for the CDR3 is TGTGCCAGCAGTGAATCGCAAGGGCTTGAGGGTAATTCACCCCTCCACTTT.

This clonotype was found a few times. The chain has TRBV30 and TRBJ1-5; the D gene is possibly TRBD1 (5 bases). The germline V gene has CDR1 GTSNPN and CDR2 SVGIG (reference sequence). This CDR3 has 13 amino acids. Trimming shortened V by 4 bases and J by 9 bases, and 16 bases separated the two germline ends. CDR3 region: CAWKGSRGGPQHF. CDR3 sequence (DNA): TGTGCCTGGAAGGGGTCACGGGGAGGGCCCCAGCATTTT.

The V and J genes are TRBV11-2 and TRBJ1-5; 11 positions match TRBD1. Germline V gene data show CDR1 as SGHAT and CDR2 as FQNNGV. The J segment lost 2 bases and the V segment lost 5 bases, leaving 5 bases of the junction unmatched. This CDR3 is built from 16 residues. The DNA for the CDR3 is TGTGCCAGCAGCATTGGGACAGGGGGAGGCAATCAGCCCCAGCATTTT. Translating gives CASSIGTGGGNQPQHF.

This clonotype has at least ten counts. The chain uses TRBV19 and TRBJ1-3, with D unclear. The germline V and J ends were trimmed by 6 bases and 1 base, with 13 bases remaining between them. CDR1 and CDR2 (germline): LNHDA, SQIVND (reference sequence). The CDR3 has 15 residues. The CDR3 protein is CASSPGRQSGNTIYF. CDR3 in DNA: TGTGCCAGTAGCCCCGGACGCCAATCTGGAAACACCATATATTTT.

The rearrangement joins TRBV28 to TRBJ1-5; D perhaps matches TRBD1 (5 bases). Germline CDR1 and CDR2: MDHEN and SYDVKM. CDR3 length equals 12 residues. Trimming left V 7 bases short and J 7 bases short, with 11 bases between. The CDR3 protein is CASTGARQPQHF. The DNA of the CDR3 is TGTGCCAGCACCGGGGCCCGGCAGCCCCAGCATTTT. The full variable domain, rest sourced from reference TRBV28 and TRBJ1-5, is DVKVTQSSRYLVKRTGEKVFLECVQDMDHENMFWYRQDPGLGLRLIYFSYDVKMKEKGDIPEGYSVSREKKERFSLILESASTNQTSMYLCASTGARQPQHFGDGTRLSIL.

This clonotype was detected ten times or more. CDR3 coding DNA: TGCGCCAGCAGCTTCAGCGGGAACTCCTACAATGAGCAGTTCTTC. It encodes CASSFSGNSYNEQFF. The chain recombines TRBV5-1 with TRBJ2-1, with 7 bases matching TRBD2. The CDR3 loop spans 15 amino acids. Germline CDR1 and CDR2: SGHRS and YFSETQ. With 2 bases clipped from V and 0 bases from J, the junction kept 2 bases outside the gene matches.

This clonotype was seen many times. The chain links TRBV3-1 to TRBJ1-2; D possibly corresponds to TRBD1 (5 bases). CDR1 and CDR2 from the germline V gene are LGHDT and YNNKEL (reference sequence). V gave up 1 base and J gave up 9 bases, with 15 bases separating them. The CDR3 sequence is 14 residues long. This CDR3 reads CASSQGGVPRSYTF. CDR3 nucleotide sequence: TGTGCCAGCAGCCAAGGAGGGGTCCCGAGAAGCTACACCTTC.

This clonotype was seen at least ten times. This chain links TRBV30 with TRBJ1-2; D is ambiguous. Deletions cut 0 bases from V and 3 bases from J, with 8 bases between. Looked up from germline, CDR1 is GTSNPN and CDR2 is SVGIG (reference sequence). The CDR3 covers 13 residues. The CDR3 region has the DNA TGTGCCTGGAGTGTACCCCCTGACTATGGCTACACCTTC. Residues: CAWSVPPDYGYTF. Using reference TRBV30 and TRBJ1-2 for the parts outside the CDR3, the full variable domain is SQTIHQWPATLVQPVGSPLSLECTVEGTSNPNLYWYRQAAGRGLQLLFYSVGIGQISSEVPQNLSASRPQDRQFILSSKKLLLSDSGFYLCAWSVPPDYGYTFGSGTRLTVV.

This clonotype was seen at least ten times. V usage is TRBV5-1 and J usage is TRBJ2-3; D is unclear. Between the trimmed V and J ends, which lost 3 bases and 2 bases, there was a span of 4 bases. The germline gives CDR1 SGHRS, CDR2 YFSETQ. The CDR3 extends over 12 amino acids. This CDR3 reads CASSYDTDTQYF. The CDR3 region has the DNA TGCGCCAGCAGCTACGACACAGATACGCAGTATTTT.

In its sample, this clonotype was seen a few times. The V call is TRBV12-3 or TRBV12-4, the J call TRBJ2-2; D not certain. Trimming removed 5 bases at V and 5 bases at J, with 12 bases between. The CDR3 extends over 14 amino acids. The CDR3 nucleotides are TGTGCCAGCAGTGCCCCGAGAGTGACCGGGGAGCTGTTTTTT. Protein sequence: CASSAPRVTGELFF.

V gene TRBV24-1 combines with J gene TRBJ2-2; TRBD2 matches 7 bases. This CDR3 has 17 amino acids. Trimming cost V 0 bases and J 2 bases; bases outside gene matches: 5. The germline V gene has CDR1 KGHDR and CDR2 SFDVKD. Written as DNA, the CDR3 is TGTGCCACCAGTGATTTGACTAGCGAGAAAAACACCGGGGAGCTGTTTTTT. This translates into CATSDLTSEKNTGELFF.

This clonotype occurred many times. The chain carries TRBV5-1 and TRBJ1-6; D gene unclear. V was clipped by 0 bases and J by 7 bases, with 5 bases between them. The CDR3 contains 13 residues. Germline V gives CDR1 SGHRS, CDR2 YFSETQ. CDR3 region: CASSLVGNSPLHF. CDR3 nucleotide sequence: TGCGCCAGCAGCTTGGTGGGGAATTCACCCCTCCACTTT.

The rearrangement links TRBV4-1 to TRBJ2-3; 7 positions agree with TRBD1. This CDR3 spans 17 amino acids. The V gene's germline CDR1 is MGHRA and CDR2 YSYEKL. V lost 1 base, J lost 2 bases, and 9 bases stayed unmatched. The CDR3 loop is CASSQAPRGSITDTQYF. The CDR3 region has the DNA TGCGCCAGCAGCCAAGCTCCCAGGGGGTCTATCACAGATACGCAGTATTTT.

This sequence joins TRBV2 and TRBJ2-3, with 10 bases identical to TRBD2. Germline trimming cut 6 bases from V and 2 bases from J; bases unmatched to any gene: 5. Germline CDR1 is SNHLY and CDR2 is FYNNEI. The CDR3 is 15 residues long. The CDR3 sequence: CASSGLAAVTDTQYF. In DNA form, the CDR3 reads TGTGCCAGCAGCGGACTAGCGGCAGTCACAGATACGCAGTATTTT.